This T cell receptor (beta chain) came from a study of blood T cell repertoires in COVID-19. On the study more broadly: COVID-19 samples from acute and convalescent phases originated in the United States, Italy and Spain. From T cells, B-cell-depleted T cells, or PBMCs came the material, which was cDNA or gDNA.

The CDR3 has 16 residues. Germline trimming cut 4 bases from V and 1 base from J; bases unmatched to any gene: 7. CDR1 is MNHEY, CDR2 SVGAGI, per germline. Original processing notes: Scientists estimated how many nucleated cells there were by amplifying reference gene primers. Produced via immunoSEQ multiplex PCR; TCRdb's table is partial and in-frame only. That table supplies the V and J calls and clone size; D and trimming were determined from the DNA. The table has 200,000 to 300,000 clones, about 86% seen once. What was sequenced was peripheral blood. The V gene is TRBV6-5, the J gene TRBJ2-1; 7 bases are a match to TRBD2. This TCR was recovered from a young man with active or convalescent COVID-19. The CDR3 here is CASSWSSGNSYNEQFF. Written as DNA, the CDR3 is TGTGCCAGCAGTTGGTCTAGCGGAAATTCCTACAATGAGCAGTTCTTC.